These 9 T cell receptor beta chains were all obtained from the same sample, sequenced in a study of blood T cell repertoires in COVID-19. Sequenced by immunoSEQ multiplex PCR; TCRdb stores in-frame clones only, minus some. The table includes more than 200,000 clones, around 87% detected once. Input material: PBMCs or T cells enriched from blood (not recorded which). Every receptor here comes from a man aged 30-40 years in a cohort exposed to, infected with or recovered from COVID-19 (not recorded which).

This rearrangement joins TRBV19 to TRBJ2-3; 9 nucleotides agree with TRBD1. J was trimmed by 4 bases and V by 1 base; bases with no gene match: 6. Germline CDR1 and CDR2: LNHDA and SQIVND (reference sequence). CDR3 length: 16 amino acids. The CDR3 coding sequence is TGTGCCAGTAGTATAGCACGGACAGGGGTTGCAGATACGCAGTATTTT. Its protein product is CASSIARTGVADTQYF.

The chain links TRBV3-1 (or the pseudogene TRBV3-2) to TRBJ1-1, with 7 bases identical to TRBD1. V dropped 1 base and J dropped 9; count of bases not matched to a gene: 8. In germline, CDR1 is LGHDT, CDR2 YNNKEL (reference sequence). The CDR3 runs 14 residues. The CDR3 DNA reads as TGTGCCAGCAGCCAAGGTGCAGGGGGGAATAAAGCTTTCTTT. Protein sequence: CASSQGAGGNKAFF.

The chain uses TRBV24-1 and TRBJ1-3; D is undetermined. V was pared by 2 bases and J by 0 bases, with 10 bases between. From germline, CDR1 is KGHDR and CDR2 SFDVKD. CDR3 size: 16 residues. The CDR3 sequence is CATSDSHLSSGNTIYF. The DNA of the CDR3 is TGTGCCACCAGTGATTCACACCTCAGCTCTGGAAACACCATATATTTT.

This clone was seen only once. V gene TRBV18 combines with J gene TRBJ2-2, with 8 nucleotides matching TRBD1. Germline CDR1 KGHSH, CDR2 LQKENI. The CDR3 runs to 14 residues. V was clipped by 8 bases and J by 3 bases; unmatched bases: 5. The CDR3 is CASGTGDYTGELFF. The CDR3 bases are TGTGCCAGCGGGACAGGCGATTACACCGGGGAGCTGTTTTTT.

This rearrangement joins TRBV28 to TRBJ1-4; weak D call: TRBD1 (5 bases). V was clipped by 2 bases and J by 7 bases, with 11 bases between them. CDR1 and CDR2 from the germline V gene are MDHEN and SYDVKM. The CDR3 runs 14 residues. CDR3 DNA: TGTGCCAGCAGTTTAGGGGCCAGGAGTGAAAAACTGTTTTTT. It specifies CASSLGARSEKLFF.

This chain links TRBV9 with TRBJ1-2; D perhaps matches TRBD1 (6 bases). The CDR3 contains 16 residues. Germline-derived CDR1 and CDR2 are SGDLS and YYNGEE. Trimming stripped 4 bases from V and 4 bases from J, with 20 bases between. In nucleotides, the CDR3 is TGTGCCAGCAGCTATATATCGGACAGCCCTCCCTATGGCTACACCTTC. It is translated as CASSYISDSPPYGYTF.

The J gene is TRBJ2-2, the V gene TRBV4-2, with D possibly TRBD1 on 5 matching bases. Germline CDR1 and CDR2: LGHNA and YNFKEQ. This CDR3 has 16 amino acids. The V gene lost 0 bases and the J gene lost 0 bases, with 8 bases spanning the gap. The CDR3: CASSQEGAPNTGELFF. CDR3 in DNA: TGTGCCAGCAGCCAAGAAGGGGCCCCGAACACCGGGGAGCTGTTTTTT.

Only one count was recorded for this clone. The chain uses TRBV25-1 and TRBJ1-1; possibly TRBD1 for D (5 bases). The CDR3 is 15 amino acids. The germline V gene encodes CDR1 MGHDK and CDR2 SYGVNS. Between the trimmed V and J ends, which lost 3 bases and 0 bases, there was a span of 11 bases. The CDR3 DNA reads as TGTGCCAGCAGTGACTCAGGGCGGATGAACACTGAAGCTTTCTTT. This sequence encodes CASSDSGRMNTEAFF.

V and J are TRBV28 and TRBJ1-5; perhaps TRBD1 as D (6 bases). Germline loops: CDR1 MDHEN, CDR2 SYDVKM. Trimming pared 7 bases from V and 2 bases from J, leaving 12 bases between. The CDR3 covers 14 residues. CDR3 amino acids: CASNYRVGNQPQHF. Here the CDR3 DNA reads TGTGCCAGCAATTACAGGGTGGGCAATCAGCCCCAGCATTTT.